Listed here are 27 T cell receptor beta chains from one sample, sequenced in a study of Graves' ophthalmopathy and Graves' hyperthyroidism. The authors amplified TCR beta CDR3 regions, and they did so from RNA transcripts for repertoire sequencing. RT-PCR with HTBI primers came first, then second-round multiplex PCR. TCRdb called the multiplex PCR reads again in MiXCR, with one record for every CDR3 protein. Here the sample spans hundreds of thousands of distinct CDR3 sequences, about a fifth being singletons. Sequenced material: peripheral blood. Receptor source: a woman aged 18-29 years with stable Graves' hyperthyroidism. Some clones in this sample may be carry-over from other donors' samples.

This clonotype was recorded at least ten times. The V call is TRBV5-1, the J call TRBJ1-2; D is ambiguous. The CDR3 extends over 15 amino acids. CDR1 and CDR2 from the germline V gene are SGHRS and YFSETQ. The ends were cut back, 0 bases at V and 0 bases at J, with 9 bases in the middle. CDR3 protein: CASSLDGQPNYGYTF. The CDR3 bases are TGCGCCAGCAGCTTGGACGGCCAGCCTAACTATGGCTACACCTTC.

This clonotype was counted at least ten times. This CDR3 is CASSLKSNTEAFF. DNA for the CDR3: TGTGCCAGCAGCTTAAAGTCGAACACTGAAGCTTTCTTT. This sequence joins TRBV7-2 and TRBJ1-1; D remains unclear. The CDR3 totals 13 residues. Trimming pared 2 bases from V and 1 base from J, leaving 5 bases between. Germline lookup yields CDR1 SGHTA and CDR2 FQGNSA.

The chain combines TRBV19 with TRBJ2-7; possible D gene TRBD1, 8 bases. The V and J ends lost 5 bases and 0 bases respectively, with 14 bases between them. Germline V gives CDR1 LNHDA, CDR2 SQIVND (reference sequence). This CDR3 is 15 amino acids long. The DNA of the CDR3 is TGTGCCAGTAGTGACTACAGGGGGGGCTCCTACGAGCAGTACTTC. Its translation is CASSDYRGGSYEQYF.

The gene calls are TRBV28 and TRBJ1-6; D not resolved. CDR3 length: 12 amino acids. V was clipped by 6 bases and J by 10 bases, with 10 bases between them. Germline V gives CDR1 MDHEN, CDR2 SYDVKM. The chain's CDR3 is CASSQQRSPLHF. The CDR3 DNA reads as TGTGCCAGCAGCCAGCAGAGATCACCCCTCCACTTT.

This clonotype was counted many times. V and J are TRBV12-3 or TRBV12-4 and TRBJ2-5; 8 bases are a match to TRBD1. This CDR3 is built from 18 residues. J was trimmed by 0 bases and V by 5 bases; bases with no gene match: 14. In nucleotides, the CDR3 is TGTGCCAGCAGTCTTGACGTCGGGGACAGGCGCTACCAAGAGACCCAGTACTTC. It translates to CASSLDVGDRRYQETQYF.

This clonotype is a singleton in its sample. The chain couples TRBV6-5 to TRBJ1-2; D uncertain. The CDR3 has 13 amino acids. Deletions cut 0 bases from V and 3 bases from J, with 5 bases between. The V gene's germline CDR1 is MNHEY and CDR2 SVGAGI. In DNA form, the CDR3 reads TGTGCCAGCAGTTACTCCATAGACTATGGCTACACCTTC. Translating it yields CASSYSIDYGYTF.

The sample holds a few counts of this clonotype. V usage is TRBV20-1 and J usage is TRBJ1-2, with TRBD1 identical over 7 bases. This CDR3 has 13 amino acids. Germline CDR1 DFQATT, CDR2 SNEGSKA (reference sequence). V lost 6 bases to trimming and J lost 8 bases; unmatched junction nucleotides: 12. The CDR3 sequence is CSANHQQGRGYTF. Written as DNA, the CDR3 is TGCAGTGCCAACCACCAACAGGGGAGAGGCTACACCTTC.

The CDR3 spells CASSVEGTGSYEQYF. In nucleotides, the CDR3 is TGTGCCAGCAGCGTAGAGGGGACAGGCTCCTACGAGCAGTACTTC. J is TRBJ2-7 and V is TRBV9; 8 nucleotides match TRBD1. Germline CDR1 SGDLS, CDR2 YYNGEE. The CDR3 covers 15 residues. V lost 0 bases to trimming and J lost 0 bases; unmatched junction nucleotides: 2. The full variable domain, with the rest looked up from reference TRBV9 and TRBJ2-7, is DSGVTQTPKHLITATGQRVTLRCSPRSGDLSVYWYQQSLDQGLQFLIQYYNGEERAKGNILERFSAQQFPDLHSELNLSSLELGDSALYFCASSVEGTGSYEQYFGPGTRLTVT.

This clonotype appeared many times. The J gene is TRBJ1-1, the V gene TRBV6-2 or TRBV6-3, with a weak D call TRBD1 (6 bases). Trimming removed 6 bases at V and 0 bases at J, with 20 bases between. Germline CDR1 is MNHEY and CDR2 is SVGEGT. The CDR3 has 17 amino acids. CDR3 nucleotides: TGTGCCAGCAGACCAACAGGGTTCGGTCGTTTGAACACTGAAGCTTTCTTT. It encodes CASRPTGFGRLNTEAFF.

The chain has TRBV12-3 or TRBV12-4 and TRBJ2-5; 12 nucleotides align to TRBD2. The V segment lost 3 bases and the J segment 1 base; nucleotides outside the gene matches: 9. The CDR3 length is 18 residues. For the CDR3, the DNA is TGTGCCAGCAGTTTGACTAGCGGGAGTAGGGGTCCCCAAGAGACCCAGTACTTC. Residues: CASSLTSGSRGPQETQYF.

J is TRBJ1-1 and V is TRBV29-1, with 7 bases matching TRBD1. Germline V gene data show CDR1 as SQVTM and CDR2 as ANQGSEA. The V gene end was trimmed by 8 bases and the J gene end by 0 bases; junction bases not matched to a gene: 9. The CDR3 sequence is 14 residues long. The CDR3 nucleotides are TGCAGCTCATGGACAGGCGATTTGAACACTGAAGCTTTCTTT. Protein: CSSWTGDLNTEAFF. Supplemented by reference TRBV29-1 and TRBJ1-1, the full variable domain reads SAVISQKPSRDICQRGTSLTIQCQVDSQVTMMFWYRQQPGQSLTLIATANQGSEATYESGFVIDKFPISRPNLTFSTLTVSNMSPEDSSIYLCSSWTGDLNTEAFFGQGTRLTVV.

The sample holds many counts of this clonotype. The J gene is TRBJ1-1, the V gene TRBV19; no clear D gene. Germline values: CDR1 LNHDA, CDR2 SQIVND (reference sequence). CDR3 length: 15 amino acids. The V end lost 2 bases, the J end lost 1 base, and 11 bases lay between the germline ends. This CDR3 reads CASSISPEKNTEAFF. The DNA of the CDR3 is TGTGCCAGTAGTATATCGCCAGAAAAGAACACTGAAGCTTTCTTT.

This clonotype was seen repeatedly, ten times or more. The chain joins TRBV11-2 to TRBJ2-5; 8 bases fit TRBD2. This CDR3 is 15 amino acids long. V lost 2 bases, J lost 6 bases, and 8 bases stayed unmatched. The germline gives CDR1 SGHAT, CDR2 FQNNGV. The CDR3 here is CASSLTSGSLKTQYF. In DNA, the CDR3 is TGTGCCAGCAGCTTAACCAGCGGGAGTTTAAAGACCCAGTACTTC.

This sequence joins TRBV12-3 or TRBV12-4 and TRBJ1-1; tentative D call: TRBD1 (6 bases). The CDR3 extends over 14 amino acids. Between the trimmed V and J ends, which lost 8 bases and 0 bases, there was a span of 13 bases. CDR3 region: CASHHRAVNTEAFF. CDR3 nucleotide sequence: TGTGCCAGCCACCACAGGGCTGTGAACACTGAAGCTTTCTTT.

The rearrangement links TRBV11-3 to TRBJ2-5; D is perhaps TRBD1 (7 bases). The CDR3 spans 16 residues. The V end lost 5 bases, the J end lost 2 bases, and 18 bases lay between the germline ends. Per the germline V gene, CDR1 is SGHNT and CDR2 is YENEEA. Here the CDR3 reads CASSRRQGGLQETQYF. CDR3 sequence (DNA): TGTGCCAGCAGCCGAAGGCAGGGGGGTCTACAAGAGACCCAGTACTTC.

This clonotype has just a few counts. The chain employs TRBV9 and TRBJ2-2; 7 positions match TRBD1. The CDR3 has 15 residues. The ends lost 0 bases at V and 4 bases at J; junction bases unmatched: 3. Germline-derived CDR1 and CDR2 are SGDLS and YYNGEE. As DNA, the CDR3 is TGTGCCAGCAGCGTAGTGACAGGGTCCACCGGGGAGCTGTTTTTT. Translating it yields CASSVVTGSTGELFF.

This clonotype appeared many times. The J gene is TRBJ2-1, the V gene TRBV15; D is possibly TRBD1 or TRBD2 (5 bases each). CDR1 and CDR2 (germline): LNHNV, YYDKDF (reference sequence). This CDR3 spans 15 amino acids. Between the trimmed V and J ends, which lost 0 bases and 10 bases, there was a span of 16 bases. The CDR3 DNA reads as TGTGCCACCAGCAGAGAGGACGGGGCGAGTAAGGAGCAGTTCTTC. As protein: CATSREDGASKEQFF. Variable domain in full (rest from reference TRBV15 and TRBJ2-1): DAMVIQNPRYQVTQFGKPVTLSCSQTLNHNVMYWYQQKSSQAPKLLFHYYDKDFNNEADTPDNFQSRRPNTSFCFLDIRSPGLGDTAMYLCATSREDGASKEQFFGPGTRLTVL.

This clonotype was found once. V gene TRBV28 combines with J gene TRBJ2-4; 11 positions agree with TRBD2. In germline, CDR1 is MDHEN, CDR2 SYDVKM. This CDR3 is built from 19 residues. V gave up 3 bases and J gave up 0 bases; unmatched junction bases: 10. CDR3 in DNA: TGTGCCAGCAGTTTCTCGCTAGCGGGAGGTACACTAGCCAAAAACATTCAGTACTTC. This sequence encodes CASSFSLAGGTLAKNIQYF.

This clonotype was detected a few times. The chain has TRBV27 and TRBJ2-7, with TRBD2 matching 10 bases. The CDR3 length is 15 residues. The V gene end was trimmed by 3 bases and the J gene end by 4 bases; junction bases not matched to a gene: 6. The germline CDR1 and CDR2 sequences are MNHEY and SMNVEV (reference sequence). This CDR3 is CASSFSGRFIYEQYF. The DNA for the CDR3 is TGTGCCAGCAGTTTTAGCGGGAGGTTCATATACGAGCAGTACTTC.

This chain uses TRBV2 with TRBJ1-1, with TRBD1 identical over 8 bases. CDR3 length equals 16 residues. Germline assignment: CDR1 SNHLY and CDR2 FYNNEI. After removal of 6 bases from V and 5 bases from J, the junction contained 14 bases not matched to a gene. CDR3 sequence: CASSVGRGLIRTEAFF. The DNA for the CDR3 is TGTGCCAGCAGCGTGGGCAGGGGGCTGATTAGGACTGAAGCTTTCTTT.

This clonotype showed up just a few times. The chain carries TRBV20-1 and TRBJ1-6; D is unresolved. This CDR3 has 13 residues. Trimming stripped 4 bases from V and 9 bases from J, with 13 bases between. Germline V gene sequence: CDR1 DFQATT, CDR2 SNEGSKA (reference sequence). CDR3 nucleotides: TGCAGTGCTACGCCAGGAGGCGCTTCACCCCTCCACTTT. It specifies CSATPGGASPLHF.

This clonotype was seen repeatedly, ten times or more. The J gene is TRBJ1-6, the V gene TRBV30, with D unresolved. The CDR3 spans 15 residues. Deletions cut 1 base from V and 6 bases from J, with 13 bases between. CDR1 is GTSNPN and CDR2 is SVGIG in the germline V gene (reference sequence). In nucleotides, the CDR3 is TGTGCCTGGAGTGGAGAAGGTATTAGTAATTCACCCCTCCACTTT. As protein: CAWSGEGISNSPLHF.

This clonotype was counted only a few times. The chain couples TRBV12-3 or TRBV12-4 to TRBJ2-5; possibly TRBD2 for D (6 bases). This CDR3 contains 13 residues. Trimming left V 11 bases short and J 5 bases short, with 18 bases between. CDR3 sequence: CAVRDSHGETQYF. CDR3 DNA sequence: TGTGCCGTACGGGACTCCCACGGGGAGACCCAGTACTTC.

This clonotype has at least ten counts. V usage is TRBV6-9 and J usage is TRBJ1-3; D uncertain. V was clipped by 0 bases and J by 2 bases, with 5 bases between them. Germline assignment: CDR1 MNHGY and CDR2 SVAAGI. The CDR3 extends over 14 amino acids. The CDR3, as DNA: TGTGCCAGCAGTTATTCGCAGACTGGAAACACCATATATTTT. It encodes CASSYSQTGNTIYF.

Concerning this clonotype itself: Since a much larger clone is just one base distant, this may be a read error. The chain combines TRBV6-5 with TRBJ1-5; D is undetermined. Germline CDR1 and CDR2: MNHEY and SVGAGI. The CDR3 totals 15 residues. V lost 0 bases and J 0 bases, leaving 6 bases between the germline ends. The CDR3 loop reads CASSYSADSNQPQHF. Written as DNA, the CDR3 is TGTGCCAGCAGTTACTCGGCGGATAGCAATCAGCCCCAGCATTTT.

In its sample, this clonotype was seen many times. This chain connects TRBV6-1 to TRBJ1-6, with D perhaps matching TRBD1 (5 bases). The length of the CDR3 is 15 residues. The germline V gene encodes CDR1 MNHNS and CDR2 SASEGT. V lost 2 bases and J lost 8, with 13 bases in between. The CDR3 DNA sequence: TGTGCCAGCAGTGAATTGGGGGGGTATGATTCACCCCTCCACTTT. Amino acids: CASSELGGYDSPLHF.

The chain joins TRBV20-1 to TRBJ2-7, with a tentative D call TRBD1 (6 bases). Trimming took off 6 bases at V and 0 bases at J, with 18 bases between the two ends. The length of the CDR3 is 15 residues. CDR1 is DFQATT and CDR2 is SNEGSKA in the germline V gene (reference sequence). The CDR3 coding sequence is TGCAGTGCCGCAAGTCAGGGGCATAGCTCCTACGAGCAGTACTTC. It encodes CSAASQGHSSYEQYF.